This T cell receptor (beta chain) was sequenced in a study of blood T cells in healthy people across ages. Healthy individuals of Caucasian origin from Russia, aged 6 to 90, served as donors. Each donor's blood draw was around 10 milliliters of peripheral blood. The second PCR ran about 6 to 12 cycles with a sample-barcoded 5' primer and J-beta primers. With 12 random nucleotides, a template-switch adaptor tagged each individual cDNA molecule. TCRdb itself ran the 5' RACE reads through MiXCR, one entry per CDR3 protein. Here the sample spans approximately 800,000 distinct CDR3 sequences, roughly 64% being singletons. Study-wide points: Long-lived donors exceeded aged donors in naive CD4+ cells and diversity.

This clonotype was counted a few times. Its antigen is still unknown. Sequences were obtained from blood. The TCR sequence derives from a man younger than 45 in good health.

In DNA form, the CDR3 reads TGTGCCAGCAGCGTCGCCGGTGGACTCGGCGAGACCCAGTACTTC. Its protein product is CASSVAGGLGETQYF. V and J are TRBV9 and TRBJ2-7, with D tentatively TRBD2 (5 bases). The better agreement between TRBJ2-5 and the DNA end casts doubt on the J call. Per germline, CDR1 SGDLS and CDR2 YYNGEE. The CDR3 sequence is 15 residues long.